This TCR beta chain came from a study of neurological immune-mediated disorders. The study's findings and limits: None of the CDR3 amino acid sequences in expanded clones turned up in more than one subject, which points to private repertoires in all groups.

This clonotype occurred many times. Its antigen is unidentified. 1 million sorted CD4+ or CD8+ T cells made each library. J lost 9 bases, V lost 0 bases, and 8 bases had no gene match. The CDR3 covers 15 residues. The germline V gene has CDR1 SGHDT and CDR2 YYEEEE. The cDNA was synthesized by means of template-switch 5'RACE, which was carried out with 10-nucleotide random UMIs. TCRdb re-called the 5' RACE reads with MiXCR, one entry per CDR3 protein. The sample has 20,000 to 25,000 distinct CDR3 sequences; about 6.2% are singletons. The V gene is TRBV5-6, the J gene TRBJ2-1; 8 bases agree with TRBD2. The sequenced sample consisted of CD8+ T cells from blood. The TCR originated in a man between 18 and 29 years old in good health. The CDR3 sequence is CASSLESGGPFEQFF. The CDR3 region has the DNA TGTGCCAGCAGCTTGGAATCGGGGGGGCCCTTTGAGCAGTTCTTC.